Shown below are 26 T cell receptor beta chains from a single sample sequenced in a study of shared clonotypes between healthy human individuals. Generated by immunoSEQ multiplex PCR, the TCRdb table keeps only in-frame clones and is missing some. The sample lists more than 450,000 clones, less than 85% occurring once. Source material: PBMCs. The receptors shown here come from a woman between 40 and 50 years old in good health. Some clones in this sample may be carry-over from other donors' samples.

The CDR3 region is CSVGTSGRGEQYF. The CDR3 nucleotides are TGCAGCGTGGGGACTAGCGGGAGAGGCGAGCAGTACTTC. The chain recombines TRBV29-1 with TRBJ2-7, with 14 bases lining up with TRBD2. Per the germline V gene, CDR1 is SQVTM and CDR2 is ANQGSEA. CDR3 length: 13 residues. V trimming: 6 bases; J trimming: 6 bases; junction bases outside the gene matches: 4.

The genes are TRBV10-2 and TRBJ2-1, with a weak D call TRBD2 (6 bases). CDR3 length: 15 residues. Per germline, CDR1 WSHSY and CDR2 SAAADI. The V end was cut by 6 bases, the J end by 1 base, with 13 bases between. The DNA for the CDR3 is TGCGCCAGCAGGGTTAGCGGAGCTTCCTACAATGAGCAGTTCTTC. This codes for CASRVSGASYNEQFF.

The table lists this clone with a count of one. The rearrangement uses TRBV4-1 and TRBJ2-2; D uncertain. Germline lookup yields CDR1 MGHRA and CDR2 YSYEKL. The CDR3 spans 17 residues. With 0 bases removed from V and 4 bases from J, the gap between germline ends came to 15 bases. The CDR3 bases are TGCGCCAGCAGCCAAGATCCCCGTGTCCAACCCACCGGGGAGCTGTTTTTT. Translated: CASSQDPRVQPTGELFF.

V and J are TRBV25-1 and TRBJ2-7, with 15 nucleotides matching TRBD2. The V gene end was trimmed by 3 bases and the J gene end by 7 bases; junction bases not matched to a gene: 4. Germline-derived CDR1 and CDR2 are MGHDK and SYGVNS. The CDR3 consists of 15 residues. The CDR3, as DNA: TGTGCCAGCAGTGACTGGGGACTAGCGGGAGGTGAGCAGTACTTC. It translates to CASSDWGLAGGEQYF.

This chain links TRBV5-1 with TRBJ2-1, with 10 nucleotides matching TRBD2. J lost 10 bases, V lost 0 bases, and 7 bases had no gene match. Germline lookup yields CDR1 SGHRS and CDR2 YFSETQ. This CDR3 comprises 15 residues. CDR3 sequence: CASSLGGLAGDEQFF. The CDR3 nucleotides are TGCGCCAGCAGCTTGGGAGGCCTAGCGGGAGACGAGCAGTTCTTC. Full variable domain (remainder filled in from reference TRBV5-1 and TRBJ2-1): KAGVTQTPRYLIKTRGQQVTLSCSPISGHRSVSWYQQTPGQGLQFLFEYFSETQRNKGNFPGRFSGRQFSNSRSEMNVSTLELGDSALYLCASSLGGLAGDEQFFGPGTRLTVL.

This sequence joins TRBV25-1 and TRBJ1-4, with D uncertain. This CDR3 contains 13 residues. The V gene's germline CDR1 is MGHDK and CDR2 SYGVNS. With 10 bases removed from V and 5 bases from J, the gap between germline ends came to 14 bases. CDR3 DNA sequence: TGTGCCACCGGACTGGAAGGGAATGAAAAACTGTTTTTT. As protein: CATGLEGNEKLFF.

The chain employs TRBV5-1 and TRBJ1-5; a possible D gene is TRBD1 (6 bases). Trimming took 0 bases from V and 7 from J, leaving 11 bases between them. The CDR3 is 14 amino acids. Germline V gene data show CDR1 as SGHRS and CDR2 as YFSETQ. The DNA for the CDR3 is TGCGCCAGCAGCTTGGGGACAGATGGCCAGCCCCAGCATTTT. Translating it yields CASSLGTDGQPQHF.

This rearrangement joins TRBV11-1 to TRBJ2-3; D gene unclear. The CDR3 has 17 amino acids. From germline, CDR1 is SGHAT and CDR2 FQDESV (reference sequence). The V end was cut by 2 bases, the J end by 1 base, with 16 bases between. As DNA, the CDR3 is TGTGCCAGCAGCTTACGACCGGGCTCCCGAGGCACAGATACGCAGTATTTT. Residues: CASSLRPGSRGTDTQYF.

The chain recombines TRBV19 with TRBJ1-5; D may be TRBD1 (6 bases). Trimming removed 4 bases from V and 5 bases from J, with 15 bases in between. CDR3 length: 15 residues. Germline values: CDR1 LNHDA, CDR2 SQIVND (reference sequence). The chain's CDR3 is CASSTQSYRDQPQHF. CDR3 DNA: TGTGCCAGTAGTACTCAATCCTACAGGGATCAGCCCCAGCATTTT. Looking up the rest from reference TRBV19 and TRBJ1-5 gives the full variable domain: DGGITQSPKYLFRKEGQNVTLSCEQNLNHDAMYWYRQDPGQGLRLIYYSQIVNDFQKGDIAEGYSVSREKKESFPLTVTSAQKNPTAFYLCASSTQSYRDQPQHFGDGTRLSIL.

This clone was recorded once. The J gene is TRBJ2-7, the V gene TRBV9; D gene unclear. CDR3 length: 14 amino acids. In germline, CDR1 is SGDLS, CDR2 YYNGEE. V was shortened by 1 base and J by 0 bases, with 8 bases between the two germline ends. The CDR3 nucleotides are TGTGCCAGCAGCGTATCCCCAGTCTCCTACGAGCAGTACTTC. It translates to CASSVSPVSYEQYF.

The chain couples TRBV29-1 to TRBJ2-1; D may be TRBD2 (6 bases). Between the trimmed V and J ends, which lost 4 bases and 12 bases, there was a span of 25 bases. Germline CDR1 and CDR2: SQVTM and ANQGSEA. CDR3 length: 15 amino acids. The CDR3 reads CSVGEVGRAPTGQFF. CDR3 bases: TGCAGCGTTGGGGAGGTCGGGCGTGCCCCAACGGGGCAGTTCTTC.

This clone was recorded many times. The chain recombines TRBV4-2 with TRBJ1-1; D is unclear. Between the trimmed V and J ends, which lost 1 base and 5 bases, there was a span of 8 bases. CDR3 length equals 13 residues. CDR1 and CDR2 from the germline V gene are LGHNA and YNFKEQ. The CDR3 here is CASSQGRKTEAFF. The CDR3 DNA sequence: TGTGCCAGCAGCCAAGGTCGAAAGACTGAAGCTTTCTTT.

This chain links TRBV6-1 with TRBJ2-5; no clear D gene. V lost 3 bases and J 2 bases, leaving 10 bases between the germline ends. The CDR3 totals 14 residues. Germline V gene data show CDR1 as MNHNS and CDR2 as SASEGT. The chain's CDR3 is CASSDIGPQETQYF. In nucleotides, the CDR3 is TGTGCCAGCAGTGATATCGGGCCACAAGAGACCCAGTACTTC.

J is TRBJ2-1 and V is TRBV19; TRBD2 matches 7 bases. CDR3 length: 15 amino acids. Germline V gives CDR1 LNHDA, CDR2 SQIVND (reference sequence). J was trimmed by 0 bases and V by 4 bases; bases with no gene match: 3. The CDR3 protein is CASSTLAASYNEQFF. The CDR3 DNA is TGTGCCAGTAGTACCCTAGCGGCCTCCTACAATGAGCAGTTCTTC.

This clone was detected only a few times. The V call is TRBV30, the J call TRBJ1-4; D remains ambiguous. Germline CDR1 and CDR2: GTSNPN and SVGIG (reference sequence). The CDR3 totals 15 residues. Trimming cost V 0 bases and J 0 bases, with 8 bases left between them. The CDR3 nucleotides read TGTGCCTGGAGTGTACGAAGAGCAACTAATGAAAAACTGTTTTTT. Translation gives CAWSVRRATNEKLFF. Using reference TRBV30 and TRBJ1-4 for the parts outside the CDR3, the full variable domain is SQTIHQWPATLVQPVGSPLSLECTVEGTSNPNLYWYRQAAGRGLQLLFYSVGIGQISSEVPQNLSASRPQDRQFILSSKKLLLSDSGFYLCAWSVRRATNEKLFFGSGTQLSVL.

Ten or more counts support this clone. The chain has TRBV27 and TRBJ2-7, with 7 nucleotides matching TRBD2. The CDR3 totals 15 residues. V lost 2 bases to trimming and J lost 0 bases; unmatched junction nucleotides: 4. The germline V gene encodes CDR1 MNHEY and CDR2 SMNVEV (reference sequence). CDR3 sequence reads: CASSLMGGISYEQYF. In DNA form, the CDR3 reads TGTGCCAGCAGTTTAATGGGGGGGATCTCCTACGAGCAGTACTTC.

J is TRBJ2-1 and V is TRBV10-3; D might be TRBD1 or TRBD2, each matching 6 bases. This CDR3 is 12 amino acids long. The germline CDR1 and CDR2 sequences are ENHRY and SYGVKD. V dropped 8 bases and J dropped 8 bases, with 13 bases sitting between them. The CDR3 protein is CAIRGKGDEQFF. The CDR3 nucleotides read TGTGCCATCCGGGGGAAGGGGGATGAGCAGTTCTTC.

Regarding this clone: This same CDR3 is encoded by further DNA sequences in the sample. The chain uses TRBV5-1 and TRBJ1-1; possibly TRBD1 for D (6 bases). V lost 2 bases and J lost 5, with 10 bases in between. Germline V gene sequence: CDR1 SGHRS, CDR2 YFSETQ. The CDR3 is 13 amino acids. CDR3 sequence: CASSLGGNTEAFF. CDR3 DNA: TGCGCCAGCAGCTTAGGGGGTAATACTGAAGCTTTCTTT.

This clone has just a few counts. This sample also contains other DNA sequences that code for the same CDR3. The chain has TRBV5-6 and TRBJ1-3; 9 bases align to TRBD1. Germline CDR1 reads SGHDT; CDR2 reads YYEEEE. V trimming: 4 bases; J trimming: 2 bases; junction bases outside the gene matches: 4. The CDR3 has 15 residues. CDR3 loop: CASSPTGGTGNTIYF. The CDR3 DNA sequence: TGTGCCAGCAGCCCTACAGGGGGCACTGGAAACACCATATATTTT.

The J gene is TRBJ2-1, the V gene TRBV30; D is unclear. Deletions cut 8 bases from V and 9 bases from J, with 17 bases between. Germline V gene lookup returns CDR1 GTSNPN and CDR2 SVGIG (reference sequence). CDR3 size: 12 residues. This chain's CDR3 is CARGEPDVEQFF. The CDR3 nucleotides read TGTGCCCGAGGAGAACCGGACGTTGAGCAGTTCTTC. Full variable domain (missing parts from reference TRBV30 and TRBJ2-1): SQTIHQWPATLVQPVGSPLSLECTVEGTSNPNLYWYRQAAGRGLQLLFYSVGIGQISSEVPQNLSASRPQDRQFILSSKKLLLSDSGFYLCARGEPDVEQFFGPGTRLTVL.

J is TRBJ1-5 and V is TRBV2; 10 bases align to TRBD1. The germline CDR1 and CDR2 sequences are SNHLY and FYNNEI. Germline trimming cut 7 bases from V and 6 bases from J; bases unmatched to any gene: 6. The CDR3 totals 14 residues. CDR3 sequence (DNA): TGTGCCAGCACCAGACAGGGGGCCAGTCAGCCCCAGCATTTT. The encoded protein is CASTRQGASQPQHF.

The chain employs TRBV9 and TRBJ2-5; D possibly corresponds to TRBD2 (5 bases). CDR3 length equals 14 residues. Deletions cut 4 bases from V and 5 bases from J, with 15 bases between. The germline V gene encodes CDR1 SGDLS and CDR2 YYNGEE. The chain's CDR3 is CASSPRPSGETQYF. DNA for the CDR3: TGTGCCAGCAGCCCGAGGCCGTCGGGGGAGACCCAGTACTTC.

J is TRBJ1-4 and V is TRBV4-1; 9 nucleotides line up with TRBD1. Germline CDR1 is MGHRA and CDR2 is YSYEKL. V lost 4 bases, J lost 5 bases, and 5 bases stayed unmatched. CDR3 length: 15 residues. The CDR3 region has the DNA TGCGCCAGCAGCCCTTCGGACAGGGGAAATGAAAAACTGTTTTTT. The encoded protein is CASSPSDRGNEKLFF.

This clone was picked up one time. The chain uses TRBV19 and TRBJ2-3, with 9 bases aligning to TRBD1. The CDR3 loop spans 15 amino acids. Germline assignment: CDR1 LNHDA and CDR2 SQIVND (reference sequence). V dropped 3 bases and J dropped 8; count of bases not matched to a gene: 9. For the CDR3, the DNA is TGTGCCAGTAGTATGGCGTACAGGGGGCACGGTACGCAGTATTTT. Amino acids: CASSMAYRGHGTQYF.

This chain connects TRBV5-1 to TRBJ2-3, with D uncertain. CDR1 is SGHRS and CDR2 is YFSETQ in the germline V gene. CDR3 length: 15 residues. Trimming left V 0 bases short and J 2 bases short, with 10 bases between. The CDR3 sequence is CASSLGAGLTDTQYF. For the CDR3, the DNA is TGCGCCAGCAGCTTGGGCGCAGGCCTCACAGATACGCAGTATTTT.

Comments on this clone: Germline and junction disagree at one end, which may indicate a read error. The genes are TRBV6-1 and TRBJ2-1; D is uncertain. Germline V gene lookup returns CDR1 MNHNS and CDR2 SASEGT. There are 12 residues in the CDR3. The CDR3 here is CASSEAAPIRIF. CDR3 nucleotides: TGTGCCAGCAGTGAAGCGGCGCCCATCAGGATCTTC.